The 14 T cell receptor beta chains listed next were all sequenced from one sample in a study of cytomegalovirus exposure and HLA in healthy donors. The PCR employed 60 Vbeta primers together with 13 Jbeta primers. The repertoire was sequenced with immunoSEQ multiplex PCR; TCRdb's copy has only in-frame clones and lacks some. The table records approximately 150,000 clones, around four fifths of them present only once. Input material: PBMCs. Receptors originate from a male donor in good health and CMV-seronegative.

Turning to this clone: Other DNA sequences from this sample encode an identical CDR3 as well. V usage is TRBV27 and J usage is TRBJ2-1; D might be TRBD2 (6 bases). CDR3 length: 12 residues. V was trimmed by 2 bases and J by 7 bases, leaving 6 bases between them. Germline assignment: CDR1 MNHEY and CDR2 SMNVEV (reference sequence). The CDR3 nucleotides are TGTGCCAGCAGTTTAGGGGGGAATGAGCAGTTCTTC. Protein: CASSLGGNEQFF.

This chain uses TRBV7-9 with TRBJ2-3, with D maybe TRBD2 (5 bases). Germline V lookup: CDR1 SEHNR, CDR2 FQNEAQ (reference sequence). CDR3 size: 16 residues. The V and J ends lost 6 bases and 0 bases respectively, with 16 bases between them. The CDR3 protein is CASRGPSGISTDTQYF. DNA for the CDR3: TGTGCCAGCAGGGGCCCTTCGGGGATAAGCACAGATACGCAGTATTTT. The entire variable domain, with the rest obtained from reference TRBV7-9 and TRBJ2-3, is as follows: DTGVSQNPRHKITKRGQNVTFRCDPISEHNRLYWYRQTLGQGPEFLTYFQNEAQLEKSRLLSDRFSAERPKGSFSTLEIQRTEQGDSAMYLCASRGPSGISTDTQYFGPGTRLTVL.

The chain recombines TRBV29-1 with TRBJ2-7; 7 nucleotides match TRBD1. This CDR3 spans 14 amino acids. Germline-derived CDR1 and CDR2 are SQVTM and ANQGSEA. The junction had 5 bases not matched to a gene; V was cut back by 1 base and J by 2 bases. For the CDR3, the DNA is TGCAGCGTTGAAGCCGGGACAGTAACCTACGAGCAGTACTTC. Translating gives CSVEAGTVTYEQYF.

The rearrangement links TRBV19 to TRBJ1-5; 9 bases agree with TRBD1. Losses at the gene ends were 3 bases for V and 4 bases for J; bases not matched to a gene: 13. Looked up from germline, CDR1 is LNHDA and CDR2 is SQIVND (reference sequence). The length of the CDR3 is 18 residues. CDR3 in amino acids: CASSIETGGWDGNQPQHF. The CDR3 region has the DNA TGTGCCAGTAGTATTGAGACAGGGGGGTGGGATGGAAATCAGCCCCAGCATTTT.

This clone was picked up a small number of times. The chain links TRBV30 to TRBJ1-4, with TRBD1 matching 7 bases. This CDR3 has 14 amino acids. The ends lost 2 bases at V and 8 bases at J; junction bases unmatched: 8. CDR1 is GTSNPN, CDR2 SVGIG, per germline (reference sequence). The CDR3 DNA sequence: TGTGCCTGGAGTAAGAGACAGGGTCCAGAAAAACTGTTTTTT. Encoded protein: CAWSKRQGPEKLFF.

V gene TRBV19 combines with J gene TRBJ1-1; 8 bases map to TRBD1. This CDR3 comprises 14 residues. J lost 4 bases, V lost 3 bases, and 4 bases had no gene match. Germline CDR1 is LNHDA and CDR2 is SQIVND (reference sequence). Here the CDR3 DNA reads TGTGCCAGTAGTATCGCGACAGGGGTCACTGAAGCTTTCTTT. Residues: CASSIATGVTEAFF.

The rearrangement joins TRBV6-4 to TRBJ1-6, with 10 bases identical to TRBD1. With V trimmed by 6 bases and J by 10 bases, 9 bases remained unmatched. The germline CDR1 and CDR2 sequences are MRHNA and SNTAGT. This CDR3 comprises 15 residues. The CDR3 loop reads CASRPGQGIRSPLHF. As DNA, the CDR3 is TGTGCCAGCAGACCGGGACAGGGGATTCGATCACCCCTCCACTTT.

The CDR3 is CASSSPAGGGGSYNEQFF. Here the CDR3 DNA reads TGTGCCAGCAGCTCGCCAGCTGGCGGGGGGGGCTCCTACAATGAGCAGTTCTTC. The V gene is TRBV5-6, the J gene TRBJ2-1; 9 positions agree with TRBD2. J was trimmed by 0 bases and V by 3 bases; bases with no gene match: 10. Germline V gives CDR1 SGHDT, CDR2 YYEEEE. The CDR3 loop spans 18 amino acids.

This chain uses TRBV15 with TRBJ1-1; D remains ambiguous. The CDR3 consists of 12 residues. V lost 9 bases and J 6 bases, leaving 14 bases between the germline ends. Germline-derived CDR1 and CDR2 are LNHNV and YYDKDF (reference sequence). The CDR3 protein is CATREGLAEAFF. Written as DNA, the CDR3 is TGTGCCACGAGGGAAGGGTTAGCTGAAGCTTTCTTT.

The genes are TRBV6-5 and TRBJ1-2; D gene uncertain. The V gene's germline CDR1 is MNHEY and CDR2 SVGAGI. The CDR3 contains 11 residues. V lost 7 bases and J lost 2, with 5 bases in between. The CDR3 here is CASNGNYGYTF. CDR3 in DNA: TGTGCCAGCAACGGGAACTATGGCTACACCTTC.

The chain links TRBV4-1 to TRBJ2-3; a possible D gene is TRBD1 (6 bases). CDR1 and CDR2 from the germline V gene are MGHRA and YSYEKL. V lost 1 base and J 7 bases, leaving 18 bases between the germline ends. This CDR3 has 16 residues. CDR3 nucleotide sequence: TGCGCCAGCAGCCAAGGAGGGGGTGGCGATTATCATACGCAGTATTTT. Its protein product is CASSQGGGGDYHTQYF.

The chain employs TRBV9 and TRBJ1-1; the D is unclear. V dropped 3 bases and J dropped 0 bases, with 6 bases sitting between them. Germline-derived CDR1 and CDR2 are SGDLS and YYNGEE. The CDR3 runs 13 residues. The CDR3 region is CASSAGLNTEAFF. CDR3 coding DNA: TGTGCCAGCAGCGCGGGGTTGAACACTGAAGCTTTCTTT.

This clone was detected a few times. The chain recombines TRBV25-1 with TRBJ2-1; 9 bases align to TRBD2. Germline trimming cut 6 bases from V and 4 bases from J; bases unmatched to any gene: 7. Per germline, CDR1 MGHDK and CDR2 SYGVNS. CDR3 length: 15 residues. CDR3 in DNA: TGTGCCAGCAGAGCCGGGACTAGCTCGTACAATGAGCAGTTCTTC. Its translation: CASRAGTSSYNEQFF.

The chain has TRBV30 and TRBJ1-3; no clear D. V dropped 0 bases and J dropped 4 bases, with 4 bases sitting between them. The CDR3 covers 12 residues. The germline V gene encodes CDR1 GTSNPN and CDR2 SVGIG (reference sequence). CDR3 in amino acids: CAWSVLGNTIYF. DNA of the CDR3: TGTGCCTGGAGTGTACTGGGAAACACCATATATTTT.